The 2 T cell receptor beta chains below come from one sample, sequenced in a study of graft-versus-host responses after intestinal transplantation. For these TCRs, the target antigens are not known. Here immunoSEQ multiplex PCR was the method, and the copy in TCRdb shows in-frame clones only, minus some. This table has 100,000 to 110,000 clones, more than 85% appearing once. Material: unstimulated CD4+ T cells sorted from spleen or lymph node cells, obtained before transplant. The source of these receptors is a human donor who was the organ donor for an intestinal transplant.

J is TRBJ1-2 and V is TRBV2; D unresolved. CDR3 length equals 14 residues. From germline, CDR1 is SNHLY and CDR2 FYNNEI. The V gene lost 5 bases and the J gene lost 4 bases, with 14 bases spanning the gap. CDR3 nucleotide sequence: TGTGCCAGCAGTCGGAGCGAGGCAGGCTATGGCTACACCTTC. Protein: CASSRSEAGYGYTF. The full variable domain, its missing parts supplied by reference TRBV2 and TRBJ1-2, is EPEVTQTPSHQVTQMGQEVILRCVPISNHLYFYWYRQILGQKVEFLVSFYNNEISEKSEIFDDQFSVERPDGSNFTLKIRSTKLEDSAMYFCASSRSEAGYGYTFGSGTRLTVV.

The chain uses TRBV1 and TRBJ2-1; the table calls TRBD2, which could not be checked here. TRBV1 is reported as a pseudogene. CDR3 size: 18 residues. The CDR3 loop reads CTSSLGCYRGGEYNEQFF. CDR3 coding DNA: TGCACCAGCAGCCTGGGGTGTTATCGGGGGGGTGAATACAATGAGCAGTTCTTC.